These 2 T cell receptor beta chains originate from one sample sequenced in a study of T cells in tuberculosis. This table comes from immunoSEQ multiplex PCR, and its TCRdb copy is limited to in-frame clones, with some not included. The sample includes about 43,000 clones, about 95% seen only once; the top ten take around 3.5%. The sample taken for sequencing was PBMCs. The receptor set was obtained from a donor between 10 and 35 years old with latent tuberculosis or without tuberculosis infection.

This chain connects TRBV9 to TRBJ2-7; TRBD1 matches 10 bases. The CDR3 length is 15 residues. V was pared by 4 bases and J by 2 bases, with 6 bases of the junction left unmatched. CDR1 is SGDLS, CDR2 YYNGEE, per germline. CDR3 sequence: CASSLLDRGAYEQYF. CDR3 coding DNA: TGTGCCAGCAGCTTGTTGGACAGGGGGGCCTACGAGCAGTACTTC.

This chain joins TRBV5-1 and TRBJ2-7; no clear D gene. V lost 1 base, J lost 0 bases, and 14 bases lay in between. The CDR3 runs 16 residues. Germline CDR1 and CDR2: SGHRS and YFSETQ. The DNA for the CDR3 is TGCGCCAGCAGCTTGAATAACTACCAGACCTCCTACGAGCAGTACTTC. Protein product: CASSLNNYQTSYEQYF.